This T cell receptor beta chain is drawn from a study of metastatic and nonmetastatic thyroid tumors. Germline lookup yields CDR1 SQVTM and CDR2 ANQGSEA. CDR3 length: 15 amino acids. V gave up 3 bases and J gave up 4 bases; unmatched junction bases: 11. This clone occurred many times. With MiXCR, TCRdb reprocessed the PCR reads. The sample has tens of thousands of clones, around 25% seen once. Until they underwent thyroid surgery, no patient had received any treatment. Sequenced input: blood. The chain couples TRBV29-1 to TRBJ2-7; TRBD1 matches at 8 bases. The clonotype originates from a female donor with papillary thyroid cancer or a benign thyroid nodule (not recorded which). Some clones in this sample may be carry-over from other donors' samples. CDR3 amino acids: CSVESSAGGFYEQYF. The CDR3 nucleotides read TGCAGCGTTGAGTCTTCGGCAGGGGGCTTTTACGAGCAGTACTTC.